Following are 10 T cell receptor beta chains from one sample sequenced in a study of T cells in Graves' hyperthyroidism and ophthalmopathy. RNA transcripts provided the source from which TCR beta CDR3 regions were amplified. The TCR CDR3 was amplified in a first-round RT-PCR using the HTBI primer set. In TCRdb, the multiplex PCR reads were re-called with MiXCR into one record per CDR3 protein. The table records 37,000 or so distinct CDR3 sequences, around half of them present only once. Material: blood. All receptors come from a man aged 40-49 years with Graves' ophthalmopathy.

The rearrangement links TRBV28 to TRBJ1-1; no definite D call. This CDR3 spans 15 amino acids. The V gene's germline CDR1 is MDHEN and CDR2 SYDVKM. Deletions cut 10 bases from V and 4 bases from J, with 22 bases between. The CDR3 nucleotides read TGTGCCACCTCGTTCGACGTCGGTAGCTCCACTGAAGCTTTCTTT. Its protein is CATSFDVGSSTEAFF.

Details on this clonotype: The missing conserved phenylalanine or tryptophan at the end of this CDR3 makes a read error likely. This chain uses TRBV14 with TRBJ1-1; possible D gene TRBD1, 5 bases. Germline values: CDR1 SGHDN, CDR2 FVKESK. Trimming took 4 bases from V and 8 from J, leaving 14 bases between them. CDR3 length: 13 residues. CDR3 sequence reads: CASSPTVGTEAFL. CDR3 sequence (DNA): TGTGCCAGCAGCCCTACGGTGGGGACCGAAGCTTTCTTG.

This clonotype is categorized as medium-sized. The CDR3 bases are TGCAGCGTTCCTAGGGGCGGCTATGGCTACACCTTC. It translates to CSVPRGGYGYTF. The chain links TRBV29-1 to TRBJ1-2; TRBD1 is a possible D gene (5 bases). The CDR3 loop spans 12 amino acids. From germline, CDR1 is SQVTM and CDR2 ANQGSEA. V was cut by 5 bases and J by 4 bases, with 11 bases left in between. The full variable domain, its missing parts supplied by reference TRBV29-1 and TRBJ1-2, is SAVISQKPSRDICQRGTSLTIQCQVDSQVTMMFWYRQQPGQSLTLIATANQGSEATYESGFVIDKFPISRPNLTFSTLTVSNMSPEDSSIYLCSVPRGGYGYTFGSGTRLTVV.

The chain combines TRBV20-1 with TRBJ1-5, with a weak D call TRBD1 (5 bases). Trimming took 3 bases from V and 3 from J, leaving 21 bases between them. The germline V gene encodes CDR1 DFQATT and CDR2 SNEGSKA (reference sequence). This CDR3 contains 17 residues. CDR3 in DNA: TGCAGTGCTAGGGTTGTTCTAGCGGGGGGGTTCAATCAGCCCCAGCATTTT. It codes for CSARVVLAGGFNQPQHF.

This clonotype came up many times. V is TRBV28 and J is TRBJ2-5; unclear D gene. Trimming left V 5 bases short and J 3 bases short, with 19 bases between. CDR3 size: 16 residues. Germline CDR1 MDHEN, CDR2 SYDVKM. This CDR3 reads CASSPLSVASKETQYF. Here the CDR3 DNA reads TGTGCCAGCAGTCCCCTTTCCGTGGCATCGAAAGAGACCCAGTACTTC.

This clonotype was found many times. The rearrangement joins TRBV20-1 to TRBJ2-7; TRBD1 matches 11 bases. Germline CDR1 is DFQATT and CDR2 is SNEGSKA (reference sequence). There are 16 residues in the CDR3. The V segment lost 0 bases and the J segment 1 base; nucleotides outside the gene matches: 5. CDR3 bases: TGCAGTGCTAGAGATCGCCGGGACAGGGGGTCCTACGAGCAGTACTTC. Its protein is CSARDRRDRGSYEQYF.

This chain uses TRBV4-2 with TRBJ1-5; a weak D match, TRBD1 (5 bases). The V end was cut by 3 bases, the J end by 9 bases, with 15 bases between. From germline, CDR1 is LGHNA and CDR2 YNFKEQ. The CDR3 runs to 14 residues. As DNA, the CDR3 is TGTGCCAGCAGCCAGGTGACATGGGGGGTGCCCCAGCATTTT. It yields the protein CASSQVTWGVPQHF.

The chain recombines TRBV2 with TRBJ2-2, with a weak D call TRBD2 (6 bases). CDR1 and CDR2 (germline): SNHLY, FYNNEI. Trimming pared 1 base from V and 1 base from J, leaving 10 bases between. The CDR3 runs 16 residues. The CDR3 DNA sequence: TGTGCCAGCAGTGAAGGGACTACCTTGAACACCGGGGAGCTGTTTTTT. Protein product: CASSEGTTLNTGELFF.

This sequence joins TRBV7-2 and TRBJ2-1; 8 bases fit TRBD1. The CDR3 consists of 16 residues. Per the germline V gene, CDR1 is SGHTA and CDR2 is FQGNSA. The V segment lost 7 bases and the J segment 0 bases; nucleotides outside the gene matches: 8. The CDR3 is CASTATGAPSYNEQFF. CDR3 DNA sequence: TGTGCCAGCACCGCGACAGGGGCGCCCTCCTACAATGAGCAGTTCTTC.

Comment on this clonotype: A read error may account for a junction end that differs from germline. In DNA, the CDR3 is TGTGCCAGCAGTGGCGGACGGTCGATCCAAGAGAGCCAGTACTTC. It yields the protein CASSGGRSIQESQYF. The V gene is TRBV6-1, the J gene TRBJ2-5; D gene unclear. The germline V gene encodes CDR1 MNHNS and CDR2 SASEGT. The CDR3 runs to 15 residues.